This T cell receptor (beta chain) is from a study of regulatory T cells in long-lasting Graves disease. Germline values: CDR1 SGHAT, CDR2 FQNNGV. The CDR3 loop spans 14 amino acids. V lost 2 bases and J lost 7; bases outside the gene matches: 6. Investigators prepared the TCR beta libraries by applying iRepertoire HTBI primers and Arm-PCR of CDR3 regions. TCRdb analysed the multiplex PCR reads with MiXCR anew, one entry per CDR3 protein. The data show some 250,000 distinct CDR3 sequences, 20% to 25% seen once. This clonotype was recorded a few times. A far larger clone is a single base away, which makes a read error likely. Indicated time point: newly diagnosed GD, antithyroid drugs for less than 3 months. Construction of the TCR library relied on RNA isolated from PBMCs.

The sequencing used peripheral blood mononuclear cells (PBMCs), collected at new diagnosis, from a patient treated with antithyroid drugs. The source is a female donor with Graves disease. The rearrangement joins TRBV11-2 to TRBJ2-3, with 7 positions matching TRBD1. The CDR3 sequence: CASSLLRGPNTQYF. CDR3 sequence (DNA): TGTGCCAGCAGCTTATTGAGGGGGCCAAATACGCAGTATTTT.